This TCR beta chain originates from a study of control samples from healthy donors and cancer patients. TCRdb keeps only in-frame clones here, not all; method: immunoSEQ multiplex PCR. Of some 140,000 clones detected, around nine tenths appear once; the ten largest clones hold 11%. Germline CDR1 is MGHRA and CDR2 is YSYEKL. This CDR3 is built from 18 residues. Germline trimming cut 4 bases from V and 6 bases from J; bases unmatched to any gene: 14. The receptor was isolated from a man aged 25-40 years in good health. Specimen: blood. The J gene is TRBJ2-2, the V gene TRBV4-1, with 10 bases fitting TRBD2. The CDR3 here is CASSPGASGSLQSGELFF. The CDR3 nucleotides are TGCGCCAGCAGCCCAGGGGCTAGCGGGAGCCTCCAGTCCGGGGAGCTGTTTTTT.